Presented here are 5 T cell receptor beta chains from one specimen sequenced in a study of shared clonotypes between healthy human individuals. The data were produced by immunoSEQ multiplex PCR, yet TCRdb's version contains in-frame clones alone and is incomplete. The data hold roughly 1 million clones, with under 80% observed a single time. The source material was memory CD4+ T cells sorted from blood. Stated subset: CD45RA-negative fraction. These receptors all come from a man younger than 30 in good health.

This clone was seen only a few times. The CDR3, as DNA: TGTGCCAGCAGCTTAATAGGGTCGGGACAGCCCCAGCATTTT. Protein product: CASSLIGSGQPQHF. The V gene is TRBV7-9, the J gene TRBJ1-5; D call uncertain. This CDR3 contains 14 residues. Germline CDR1 SEHNR, CDR2 FQNEAQ (reference sequence). The V end was cut by 2 bases, the J end by 7 bases, with 12 bases between. Filled out from reference TRBV7-9 and TRBJ1-5, the complete variable domain reads DTGVSQNPRHKITKRGQNVTFRCDPISEHNRLYWYRQTLGQGPEFLTYFQNEAQLEKSRLLSDRFSAERPKGSFSTLEIQRTEQGDSAMYLCASSLIGSGQPQHFGDGTRLSIL.

The gene calls are TRBV2 and TRBJ1-5; D might be TRBD1 (6 bases). The CDR3 is 15 residues long. Germline V gene sequence: CDR1 SNHLY, CDR2 FYNNEI. Deletions cut 0 bases from V and 7 bases from J, with 13 bases between. CDR3 protein: CASSEATGHIQPQHF. The CDR3 nucleotides read TGTGCCAGCAGTGAAGCGACAGGCCACATCCAGCCCCAGCATTTT.

This clone came up a few times. The chain employs TRBV6-5 and TRBJ2-7; possibly TRBD1 for D (5 bases). Trimming shortened V by 6 bases and J by 7 bases, and 22 bases separated the two germline ends. Germline V lookup: CDR1 MNHEY, CDR2 SVGAGI. CDR3 size: 15 residues. In DNA form, the CDR3 reads TGTGCCAGCAGCCGAACTGGGGCGGAGCTTAGGGAGCAGTACTTC. It is translated as CASSRTGAELREQYF.

The chain couples TRBV6-1 to TRBJ2-7; D is uncertain. The CDR3 is made up of 14 amino acids. Trimming took off 6 bases at V and 0 bases at J, with 12 bases between the two ends. Germline V lookup: CDR1 MNHNS, CDR2 SASEGT. The CDR3 DNA reads TGTGCCAGCAGCGCTGGACCTAGCTCCTACGAGCAGTACTTC. This translates into CASSAGPSSYEQYF.

The rearrangement links TRBV2 to TRBJ1-1; D is uncertain. The CDR3 is 12 amino acids. Trimming took 4 bases from V and 3 from J, leaving 6 bases between them. Germline values: CDR1 SNHLY, CDR2 FYNNEI. In DNA, the CDR3 is TGTGCCAGCAGTGCGGACTACACTGAAGCTTTCTTT. It specifies CASSADYTEAFF.